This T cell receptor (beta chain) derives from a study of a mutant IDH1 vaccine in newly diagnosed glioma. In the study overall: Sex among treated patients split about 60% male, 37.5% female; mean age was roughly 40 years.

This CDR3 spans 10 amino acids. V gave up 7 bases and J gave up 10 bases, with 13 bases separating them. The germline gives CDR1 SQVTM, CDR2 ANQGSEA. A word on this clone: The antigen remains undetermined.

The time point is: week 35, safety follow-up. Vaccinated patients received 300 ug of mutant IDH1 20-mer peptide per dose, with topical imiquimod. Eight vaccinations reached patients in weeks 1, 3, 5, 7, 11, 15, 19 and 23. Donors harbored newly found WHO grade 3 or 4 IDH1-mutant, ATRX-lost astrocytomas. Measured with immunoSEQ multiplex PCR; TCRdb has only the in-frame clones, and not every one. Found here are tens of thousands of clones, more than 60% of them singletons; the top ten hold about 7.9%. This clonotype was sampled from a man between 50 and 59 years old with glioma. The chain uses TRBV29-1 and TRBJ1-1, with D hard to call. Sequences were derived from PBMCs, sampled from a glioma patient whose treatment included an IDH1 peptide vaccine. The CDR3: CSAYYKSAFF. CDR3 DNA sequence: TGCAGCGCTTATTACAAGTCAGCTTTCTTT.